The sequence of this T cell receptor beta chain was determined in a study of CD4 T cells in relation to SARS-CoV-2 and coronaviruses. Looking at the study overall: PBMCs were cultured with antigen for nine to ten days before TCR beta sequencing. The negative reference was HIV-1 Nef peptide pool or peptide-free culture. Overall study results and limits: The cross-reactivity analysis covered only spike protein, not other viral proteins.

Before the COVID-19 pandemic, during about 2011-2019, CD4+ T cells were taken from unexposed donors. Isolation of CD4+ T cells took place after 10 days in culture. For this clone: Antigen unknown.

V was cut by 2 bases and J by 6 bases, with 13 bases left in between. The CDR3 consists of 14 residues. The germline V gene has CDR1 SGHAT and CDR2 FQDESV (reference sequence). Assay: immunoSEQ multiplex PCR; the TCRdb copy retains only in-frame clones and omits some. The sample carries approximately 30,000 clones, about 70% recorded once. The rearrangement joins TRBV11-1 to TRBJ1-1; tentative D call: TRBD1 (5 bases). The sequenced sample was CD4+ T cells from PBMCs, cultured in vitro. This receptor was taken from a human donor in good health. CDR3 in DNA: TGTGCCAGCAGCTTACAGGGATCGGTTGCTGAAGCTTTCTTT. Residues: CASSLQGSVAEAFF. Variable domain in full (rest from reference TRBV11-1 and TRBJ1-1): EAEVAQSPRYKITEKSQAVAFWCDPISGHATLYWYRQILGQGPELLVQFQDESVVDDSQLPKDRFSAERLKGVDSTLKIQPAELGDSAMYLCASSLQGSVAEAFFGQGTRLTVV.